This entry is about one T cell receptor (beta chain). Each CDR3 protein is one row after TCRdb ran MiXCR on the PCR reads. The data contain roughly 100,000 distinct CDR3 sequences, 51% of them singletons. CDR1 and CDR2 from the germline V gene are LNHDA and SQIVND (reference sequence). This CDR3 has 17 residues. Trimming left V 3 bases short and J 2 bases short, with 18 bases between. This specimen comes from a study of CDR3 diversity in severe acne. The chain combines TRBV19 with TRBJ2-3; no definite D call. The origin of this receptor is a male donor with acne. The sequencing sample was made of blood. The DNA for the CDR3 is TGTGCCAGTAGTATCGCCCCCAACGGTCGAGACACAGATACGCAGTATTTT. It translates to CASSIAPNGRDTDTQYF.